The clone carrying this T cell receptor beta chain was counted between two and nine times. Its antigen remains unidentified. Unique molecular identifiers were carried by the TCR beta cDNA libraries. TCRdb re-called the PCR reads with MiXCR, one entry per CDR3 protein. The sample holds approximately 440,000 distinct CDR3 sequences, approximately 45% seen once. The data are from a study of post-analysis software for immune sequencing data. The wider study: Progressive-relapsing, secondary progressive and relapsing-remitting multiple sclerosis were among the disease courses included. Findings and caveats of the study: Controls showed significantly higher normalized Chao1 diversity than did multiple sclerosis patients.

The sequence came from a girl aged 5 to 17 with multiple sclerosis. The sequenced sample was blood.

DNA of the CDR3: TGTGCCAGCAGCCAAGACGGCGGATTCCAATACGAGCAGTACTTC. Its protein product is CASSQDGGFQYEQYF. This rearrangement joins TRBV3-1 to TRBJ2-7; D remains ambiguous. V was clipped by 0 bases and J by 4 bases, with 13 bases between them. The CDR3 has 15 residues. The germline V gene has CDR1 LGHDT and CDR2 YNNKEL (reference sequence).